This T cell receptor beta chain was identified in a study of cytomegalovirus exposure and HLA in healthy donors. Findings and limits, study-wide: Earlier results showed most TCR beta V segments being productive about 87% or about 30% of the time. Across donors, sequencing depth was assumed by presence/absence analyses to be roughly uniform. It was reported that TCR beta sequences correctly inferred the HLA-A and HLA-B alleles for most subjects.

There are 16 residues in the CDR3. V trimming: 4 bases; J trimming: 0 bases; junction bases outside the gene matches: 7. CDR1 and CDR2 (germline): MNHNS, SASEGT. The primer mix had 60 Vbeta and 13 Jbeta primers. Assay: immunoSEQ multiplex PCR; the TCRdb copy retains only in-frame clones and omits some. This table has about 130,000 clones, over 70% appearing once. In its sample, this clone was seen once. Its target is unknown. Specimen: PBMCs. The receptor's source is a man aged 30 to 39 in good health and CMV-seronegative. The V call is TRBV6-1, the J call TRBJ1-1; 8 nucleotides line up with TRBD1. The CDR3 DNA sequence: TGTGCCAGCAGTGGATCAGGACAGGGCATGAACACTGAAGCTTTCTTT. It specifies CASSGSGQGMNTEAFF.